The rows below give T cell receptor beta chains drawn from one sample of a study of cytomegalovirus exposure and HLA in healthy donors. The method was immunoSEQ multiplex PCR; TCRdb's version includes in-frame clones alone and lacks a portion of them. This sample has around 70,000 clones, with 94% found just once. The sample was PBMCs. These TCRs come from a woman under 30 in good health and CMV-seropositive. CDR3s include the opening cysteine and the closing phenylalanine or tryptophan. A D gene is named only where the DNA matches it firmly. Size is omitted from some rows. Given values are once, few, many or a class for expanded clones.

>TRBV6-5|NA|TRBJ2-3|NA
TGTGCCAGCAGTTTAGTTAGGGACAATACGCAGTATTTT
CASSLVRDNTQYF
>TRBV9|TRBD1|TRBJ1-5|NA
TGTGCCAGCAGCATCAACAGGCCGTCAGGGGGCCCCGGAGGACAGCCCCAGCATTTT
CASSINRPSGGPGGQPQHF
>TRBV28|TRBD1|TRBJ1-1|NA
TGTGCCAGCAGTTTGGGGGACAGGGCAGCTTTCTTT
CASSLGDRAAFF
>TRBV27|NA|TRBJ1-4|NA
TGTGCCAGCAGTTTATTGGGTGTCGGGGTTTCGGAAAAACTGTTTTTT
CASSLLGVGVSEKLFF
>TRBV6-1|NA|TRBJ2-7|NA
TGTGCCAGCACCGGTCAATCAACAGGGCAGTACTTC
CASTGQSTGQYF
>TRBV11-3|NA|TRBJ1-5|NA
TGTGCCAGCAGCTTGAGGGAGGATCAGCCCCAGCATTTT
CASSLREDQPQHF
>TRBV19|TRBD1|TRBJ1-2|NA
TGTGCCAGTAGTTCCTGGGACAGGGCCACCTATGGCTACACCTTC
CASSSWDRATYGYTF
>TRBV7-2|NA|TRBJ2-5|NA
TGTGCCAGCAGTCCACGTACAGGGTATTACGGGGAGACCCAGTACTTC
CASSPRTGYYGETQYF
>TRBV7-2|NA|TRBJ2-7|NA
TGTGCCAGCAGCTTAGATGTGGTGACTCCCTACGAGCAGTACTTC
CASSLDVVTPYEQYF
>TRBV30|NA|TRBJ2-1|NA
TGTGCCTGGAGTGTACAAGCGGTCAATGAGCAGTTCTTC
CAWSVQAVNEQFF
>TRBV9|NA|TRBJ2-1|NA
TGTGCCAGCAGCGTGGCTTCTGGGGGGGCGCGTGAGCAGTTCTTC
CASSVASGGAREQFF
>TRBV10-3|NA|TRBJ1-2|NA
TGTGCCATCAGTGAGACGGGGAACTATGGCTACACCTTC
CAISETGNYGYTF
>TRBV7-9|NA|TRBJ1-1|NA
TGTGCCAGCAGCTTACATTCCATGAACACTGAAGCTTTCTTT
CASSLHSMNTEAFF
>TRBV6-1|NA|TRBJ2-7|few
TGTGCCAGCAGTGAGCCGGGACACTCCTACGAGCAGTACTTC
CASSEPGHSYEQYF
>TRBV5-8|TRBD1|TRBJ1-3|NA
TGTGCCAGCAGACGGACAGGGACTGGAAACACCATATATTTT
CASRRTGTGNTIYF
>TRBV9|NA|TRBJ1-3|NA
TGTGCCAGCAGCCCTAGACTTGGGTGGGTGAGCTCTGGAAACACCATATATTTT
CASSPRLGWVSSGNTIYF
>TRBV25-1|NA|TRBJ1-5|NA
TGTGCCAGCAGTCAGAGTGGGGGACACCGAGAAAATCAGCCCCAGCATTTT
CASSQSGGHRENQPQHF
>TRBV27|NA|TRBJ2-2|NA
TGTGCCAGCAGTTTGGAAACAGGGACCGGGGAGCTGTTTTTT
CASSLETGTGELFF
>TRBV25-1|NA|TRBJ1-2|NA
TGTGCCAGCAGTGAACCAGACTCACCGCCAGACTATGGCTACACCTTC
CASSEPDSPPDYGYTF
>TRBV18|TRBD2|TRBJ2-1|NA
TGTGCCAGCTCACCACGAGCGGGGGGAAGCTCCTACAATGAGCAGTTCTTC
CASSPRAGGSSYNEQFF
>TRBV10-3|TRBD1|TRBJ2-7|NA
TGTGCCATCAGTGACTCGGGACAGGGCGAAGCCTACGAGCAGTACTTC
CAISDSGQGEAYEQYF
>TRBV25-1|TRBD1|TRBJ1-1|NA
TGTGCCAGCAGTGAAATCGAGACAGGGACTGAAGCTTTCTTT
CASSEIETGTEAFF
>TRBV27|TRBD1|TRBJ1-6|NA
TGTGCCAGCAGTCGACTACCGGGACAGCTCGGATCACCCCTCCACTTT
CASSRLPGQLGSPLHF
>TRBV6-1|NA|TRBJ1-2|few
TGTGCCAGCAGTGACTCGGGGGGGTATGGCTACACCTTC
CASSDSGGYGYTF
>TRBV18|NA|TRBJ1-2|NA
TGTGCCAGCTCACCGAGACTCAAGGAGAGCTACACCTTC
CASSPRLKESYTF
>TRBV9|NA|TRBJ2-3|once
TGTGCCAGCAGCGTACGCGGTAACACAGATACGCAGTATTTT
CASSVRGNTDTQYF
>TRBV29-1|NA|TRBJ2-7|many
TGCAGCGTTGTAGTAGCGGATACCTACGAGCAGTACTTC
CSVVVADTYEQYF
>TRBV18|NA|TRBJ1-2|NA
TGTGCCAGCTCGCTCCAGGGGAACTATGGCTACACCTTC
CASSLQGNYGYTF
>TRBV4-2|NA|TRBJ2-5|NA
TGTGCCAGCAGCCAATCGAGGGACCAAGAGACCCAGTACTTC
CASSQSRDQETQYF
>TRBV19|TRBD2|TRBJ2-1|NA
TGTGCCAGTAGTATTAGCGGGAGGAACAATGAGCAGTTCTTC
CASSISGRNNEQFF
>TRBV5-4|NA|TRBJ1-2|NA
TGTGCCAGCAGTGCCAGGGAGGCGTATGGCTACACCTTC
CASSAREAYGYTF
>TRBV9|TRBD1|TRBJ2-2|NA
TGTGCCAGCAGCAGAGAGGACAGGGAAGGAACCGGGGAGCTGTTTTTT
CASSREDREGTGELFF
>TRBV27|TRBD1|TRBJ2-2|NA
TGTGCCAGCAGTCTACGGGGACAGATACTCACCGGGGAGCTGTTTTTT
CASSLRGQILTGELFF
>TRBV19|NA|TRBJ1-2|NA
TGTGCCAGTAGTATGCAGGGTTATGGCTACACCTTC
CASSMQGYGYTF
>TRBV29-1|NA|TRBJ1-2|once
TGCAGCGTTTACGGGACTCTGTCCTATGGCTACACCTTC
CSVYGTLSYGYTF
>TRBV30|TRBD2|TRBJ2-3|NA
TGTGCCTGGAGTACCCTGGGGGGGGGTAGAGATACGCAGTATTTT
CAWSTLGGGRDTQYF
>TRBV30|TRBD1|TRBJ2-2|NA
TGTGCCTGTATAACTCCGGGACAGGTGAACACCGGGGAGCTGTTTTTT
CACITPGQVNTGELFF
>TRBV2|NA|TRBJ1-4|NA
TGTGCCAGCGGGCAGTGGGGGGAACTGTTTTTT
CASGQWGELFF
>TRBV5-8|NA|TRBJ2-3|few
TGTGCCAGCAGCTTGGCCTATAGCGCCGGGTTTTTTCACACAGATACGCAGTATTTT
CASSLAYSAGFFHTDTQYF
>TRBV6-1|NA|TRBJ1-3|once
TGTGCCAGCAGCCCCAGGGGTCTCGGTGGAAACACCATATATTTT
CASSPRGLGGNTIYF
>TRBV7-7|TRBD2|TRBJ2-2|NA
TGTGCCAGCAGCCCTAGCGGGATGAACACCGGGGAGCTGTTTTTT
CASSPSGMNTGELFF
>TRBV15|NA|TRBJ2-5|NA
TGTGCCACCACCCAGAGAAGGAGCGGTGAGACCCAGTACTTC
CATTQRRSGETQYF
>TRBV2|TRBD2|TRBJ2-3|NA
TGTGCCAGCAGGACTAGCGGAATAGGTACGCAGTATTTT
CASRTSGIGTQYF
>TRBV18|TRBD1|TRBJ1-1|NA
TGTGCCAGCTCCTTCGCCGGGACAGGGGGCGGGACTGAAGCTTTCTTT
CASSFAGTGGGTEAFF
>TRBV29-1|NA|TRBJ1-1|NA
TGCAGCGCGCCGACAGCCTGGGGCACTGAAGCTTTCTTT
CSAPTAWGTEAFF
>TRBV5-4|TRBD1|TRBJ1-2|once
TGTGCCAGCAGGGGACAGCGCTATGGCTACACCTTC
CASRGQRYGYTF
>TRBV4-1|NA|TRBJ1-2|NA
TGCGCCAGCAGCAAGGACATCTGCTACACCTTC
CASSKDICYTF
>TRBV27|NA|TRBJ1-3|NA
TGTGCCAGCACCCCTATCGGGGGGAGTGGAAACACCATATATTTT
CASTPIGGSGNTIYF
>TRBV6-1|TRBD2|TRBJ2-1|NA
TGTGCCAGCAGTCAGACTAGCGGGAGGGGAAATGAGCAGTTCTTC
CASSQTSGRGNEQFF
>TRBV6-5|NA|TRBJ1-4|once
TGTGCCAGCAGTTACTCGGGGGGAACCGCTAATGAAAAACTGTTTTTT
CASSYSGGTANEKLFF
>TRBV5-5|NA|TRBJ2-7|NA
TGTGCCAGCAGCCCCTGGGGGGACTCCTACGAGCAGTACTTC
CASSPWGDSYEQYF
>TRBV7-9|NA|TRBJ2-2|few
TGTGCCAGCAGCGGCAGGGGCGCGAACACCGGGGAGCTGTTTTTT
CASSGRGANTGELFF
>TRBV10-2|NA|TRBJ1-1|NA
TGCGCCAGCAGTGCGGGGGTACATACTGAAGCTTTCTTT
CASSAGVHTEAFF